The sequence of this TCR beta chain was determined in a study of spatial heterogeneity in lung cancer. For the study at large: More beta-chain than alpha-chain sequences were consistently detected.

Indicated time point: sample taken at primary tumor resection. Tumor, nontumor lung or frozen PBMC supplied whole RNA that was sequenced unsorted. TCRdb reprocessed the 5' RACE reads via MiXCR and lists one record per CDR3 protein. The data hold 2,800 or so distinct CDR3 sequences, with about half observed a single time. CDR1 and CDR2 from the germline V gene are MNHEY and SMNVEV (reference sequence). The CDR3 totals 16 residues. V was cut by 10 bases and J by 2 bases, with 20 bases left in between. Sample share makes this clonotype large. The antigen is not known. Notes on the study in general: In tumors, expanded intratumoral alpha and beta TCR counts tracked mutation counts.

This sequence joins TRBV27 and TRBJ2-2; D possibly corresponds to TRBD2 (7 bases). The source is a male donor with early-stage non-small cell lung cancer. This specimen was lung tumor tissue, taken at surgery. CDR3 in DNA: TGTGCCATTTGCCCGGGGGGCTGGGCCAACACCGGGGAGCTGTTTTTT. Translating it yields CAICPGGWANTGELFF.